Shown below are 24 T cell receptor beta chains from a single sample sequenced in a study of PD-1 blockade in classical Hodgkin lymphoma. Profiling relied on immunoSEQ multiplex PCR, and the TCRdb table lists in-frame clones only, not all of them. This table has about 26,000 clones, roughly two thirds appearing once. Each patient relapsed following autologous stem cell transplantation, and prior brentuximab vedotin exposure differed. The material was peripheral blood mononuclear cells (PBMCs), obtained before the second cycle of nivolumab. The origin of the receptors is a human donor with classical Hodgkin lymphoma.

The chain employs TRBV23-1 and TRBJ2-2; 7 bases are a match to TRBD1. TRBV23-1 is filed as an ORF, its function uncertain. V gave up 1 base and J gave up 1 base; unmatched junction bases: 0. The CDR3 consists of 15 residues. CDR3 bases: TGCGCCAGCAGTCAATGGACAGGGAACACCGGGGAGCTGTTTTTT. It translates to CASSQWTGNTGELFF.

J is TRBJ2-1 and V is TRBV5-1, with 9 bases identical to TRBD2. V was pared by 2 bases and J by 10 bases, with 31 bases of the junction left unmatched. Germline CDR1 reads SGHRS; CDR2 reads YFSETQ. The CDR3 covers 22 residues. The CDR3, as DNA: TGCGCCAGCAGCTTTATTTTCCCTAGCGGGGCAGTTTCGGTGCGTTTAAGCGGGGAGCAGTTCTTC. It yields the protein CASSFIFPSGAVSVRLSGEQFF.

The chain is built from TRBV28 and TRBJ1-2, with 9 bases that match TRBD1. The CDR3 extends over 15 amino acids. The V segment lost 6 bases and the J segment 4 bases; nucleotides outside the gene matches: 9. Germline V gives CDR1 MDHEN, CDR2 SYDVKM. As DNA, the CDR3 is TGTGCCAGCAGACAAACAGGGGGCTCTGGCTATGGCTACACCTTC. Amino acids: CASRQTGGSGYGYTF.

The V gene is TRBV28, the J gene TRBJ1-5; 8 nucleotides agree with TRBD1. The CDR3 runs 17 residues. Germline V CDR1 and CDR2: MDHEN, SYDVKM. V shed 6 bases, J shed 0 bases, and the junction held 10 bases outside the gene matches. The CDR3 DNA reads as TGTGCCAGCAGCTTACGGACAGGGCCCAATAGCAATCAGCCCCAGCATTTT. It translates to CASSLRTGPNSNQPQHF.

This sequence joins TRBV28 and TRBJ1-5, with TRBD1 identical over 8 bases. Germline CDR1 and CDR2: MDHEN and SYDVKM. The trim removed 3 bases at V and 5 bases at J, leaving 6 bases unmatched. The CDR3 is made up of 15 amino acids. CDR3 in amino acids: CASSFLDRGHQPQHF. For the CDR3, the DNA is TGTGCCAGCAGTTTCTTAGACAGGGGCCATCAGCCCCAGCATTTT.

The genes are TRBV7-8 and TRBJ2-7; the match to TRBD1 covers 8 bases. V shed 4 bases and J 2 bases; nucleotides not matched to a gene: 4. Germline CDR1 reads SGHVS; CDR2 reads FQNEAQ. The CDR3 loop spans 14 amino acids. This CDR3 is CASSYRQGTYEQYF. The DNA for the CDR3 is TGTGCCAGCAGCTACCGACAGGGGACCTACGAGCAGTACTTC.

The chain links TRBV27 to TRBJ2-7; 12 bases align to TRBD2. The V and J ends lost 5 bases and 0 bases, in that order; junction bases with no gene match: 14. The CDR3 loop spans 19 amino acids. The germline V gene encodes CDR1 MNHEY and CDR2 SMNVEV (reference sequence). CDR3 sequence: CASSILGPTTSGSSYEQYF. The DNA of the CDR3 is TGTGCCAGCAGTATCCTTGGACCTACGACTAGCGGGAGCTCCTACGAGCAGTACTTC.

This clone rates as medium-sized. V and J are TRBV28 and TRBJ2-7, with D hard to call. V was trimmed by 7 bases and J by 2 bases, leaving 12 bases between them. The germline V gene has CDR1 MDHEN and CDR2 SYDVKM. The CDR3 consists of 13 residues. CDR3 sequence (DNA): TGTGCCAGCACCGTGACAAACACCTACGAGCAGTACTTC. Translating gives CASTVTNTYEQYF.

CDR3 DNA sequence: TGTGCCAGCAGTTCACTAGCGGAGCCCCTCTACGAGCAGTACTTC. This sequence encodes CASSSLAEPLYEQYF. The chain recombines TRBV6-6 with TRBJ2-7; the match to TRBD2 covers 8 bases. The length of the CDR3 is 15 residues. Germline values: CDR1 MNHNY, CDR2 SVGAGI (reference sequence). After removal of 4 bases from V and 3 bases from J, the junction contained 8 bases not matched to a gene.

V gene TRBV30 combines with J gene TRBJ2-2; 10 bases line up with TRBD2. Trimming cost V 3 bases and J 6 bases; bases outside gene matches: 10. Germline V gene sequence: CDR1 GTSNPN, CDR2 SVGIG (reference sequence). The CDR3 extends over 16 amino acids. The CDR3 protein is CAWSWTSGARPGELFF. The CDR3 DNA reads TGTGCCTGGAGCTGGACTAGCGGTGCCCGCCCCGGGGAGCTGTTTTTT.

The chain employs TRBV6-5 and TRBJ1-1; 7 bases are a match to TRBD1. V lost 4 bases and J lost 5; bases outside the gene matches: 4. This CDR3 region has 13 residues. Germline loops: CDR1 MNHEY, CDR2 SVGAGI. As DNA, the CDR3 is TGTGCCAGCAGTTTGACAGGGCGAACTGAAGCTTTCTTT. Protein sequence: CASSLTGRTEAFF.

The V call is TRBV18, the J call TRBJ2-5, with D possibly matching TRBD1 (6 bases). Germline CDR1 reads KGHSH; CDR2 reads LQKENI. There are 13 residues in the CDR3. V lost 3 bases, J lost 3 bases, and 8 bases lay in between. For the CDR3, the DNA is TGTGCCAGCTCACCGGACAGAGAAGAGACCCAGTACTTC. Amino acids: CASSPDREETQYF.

V is TRBV6-6 and J is TRBJ1-1; D might be TRBD1 (5 bases). The V and J ends lost 2 bases and 1 base respectively, with 14 bases between them. Germline loops: CDR1 MNHNY, CDR2 SVGAGI (reference sequence). The length of the CDR3 is 16 residues. CDR3 residues: CASSYRSTGPNTEAFF. The CDR3 DNA sequence: TGTGCCAGCAGTTACAGGAGTACAGGACCGAACACTGAAGCTTTCTTT.

This sequence joins TRBV28 and TRBJ1-6, with D maybe TRBD1 (6 bases). The V and J ends lost 5 bases and 10 bases respectively, with 21 bases between them. CDR1 and CDR2 (germline): MDHEN, SYDVKM. The CDR3 has 16 residues. CDR3: CASSTFQGKRGSPLHF. In nucleotides, the CDR3 is TGTGCCAGCAGTACCTTCCAGGGGAAAAGGGGATCACCCCTCCACTTT.

This clone was seen more than once but under ten times. The chain recombines TRBV7-2 with TRBJ2-7; weak D call: TRBD2 (7 bases). The V end was cut by 5 bases, the J end by 7 bases, with 24 bases between. Germline CDR1 and CDR2: SGHTA and FQGNSA. The CDR3 has 16 amino acids. In DNA form, the CDR3 reads TGTGCCAGCAGCCTAGGGGGGGCAGGGGTTTCGGGTGAGCAGTACTTC. This gives the protein CASSLGGAGVSGEQYF.

This chain joins TRBV19 and TRBJ2-6, with D uncertain. Germline-derived CDR1 and CDR2 are LNHDA and SQIVND (reference sequence). The V gene lost 6 bases and the J gene lost 2 bases, with 2 bases spanning the gap. The CDR3 extends over 12 amino acids. CDR3 amino acids: CASRAGANVLTF. The CDR3 region has the DNA TGTGCCAGTAGAGCTGGGGCCAACGTCCTGACTTTC.

The chain has TRBV6-5 and TRBJ1-1; 9 bases match TRBD1. The V gene's germline CDR1 is MNHEY and CDR2 SVGAGI. The CDR3 consists of 15 residues. V dropped 6 bases and J dropped 4; count of bases not matched to a gene: 9. This CDR3 reads CASSPQTGGFTEAFF. The CDR3 DNA sequence: TGTGCCAGCAGCCCTCAGACAGGGGGATTCACTGAAGCTTTCTTT.

This clone was seen just once. The V call is TRBV4-1, the J call TRBJ2-5; D gene uncertain. In germline, CDR1 is MGHRA, CDR2 YSYEKL. The CDR3 totals 13 residues. The V and J ends lost 4 bases and 5 bases respectively, with 11 bases between them. In nucleotides, the CDR3 is TGCGCCAGCAGCCTGACGCGAACGGAGACCCAGTACTTC. This codes for CASSLTRTETQYF.

This clone was detected only a few times. The rearrangement joins TRBV11-2 to TRBJ2-3; TRBD2 aligns across 7 bases. Germline values: CDR1 SGHAT, CDR2 FQNNGV. V lost 0 bases to trimming and J lost 3 bases; unmatched junction nucleotides: 3. This CDR3 spans 15 amino acids. The CDR3 is CASSLDGTTTDTQYF. CDR3 DNA sequence: TGTGCCAGCAGCTTAGACGGGACTACGACAGATACGCAGTATTTT.

This clone has a count of ten or more. This CDR3 is CASRTDRGPKKTQYF. The DNA of the CDR3 is TGTGCCAGCAGAACGGACAGGGGGCCCAAGAAGACCCAGTACTTC. The chain combines TRBV6-7 with TRBJ2-5, with 11 bases matching TRBD1. TRBV6-7 is annotated as an ORF whose role is uncertain. V shed 6 bases and J 6 bases; nucleotides not matched to a gene: 9. The CDR3 is 15 residues long.

This clone was observed a handful of times. The rearrangement links TRBV28 to TRBJ2-7, with a weak D call TRBD1 (6 bases). Germline-derived CDR1 and CDR2 are MDHEN and SYDVKM. V gave up 3 bases and J gave up 0 bases, with 12 bases separating them. The CDR3 totals 15 residues. CDR3 region: CASSFSDRSSYEQYF. The CDR3 nucleotides read TGTGCCAGCAGTTTCTCTGACAGGAGCTCCTACGAGCAGTACTTC.

This sequence joins TRBV7-8 and TRBJ2-2, with D unresolved. Germline V gives CDR1 SGHVS, CDR2 FQNEAQ. This CDR3 has 18 amino acids. V gave up 3 bases and J gave up 0 bases, with 17 bases separating them. The CDR3: CASSLAVSPTSNTGELFF. In nucleotides, the CDR3 is TGTGCCAGCAGCTTGGCTGTCAGTCCTACCTCGAACACCGGGGAGCTGTTTTTT.

The chain combines TRBV4-2 with TRBJ1-5; a weak D match, TRBD1 (6 bases). The length of the CDR3 is 15 residues. The germline gives CDR1 LGHNA, CDR2 YNFKEQ. Trimming took off 5 bases at V and 1 base at J, with 12 bases between the two ends. CDR3 bases: TGTGCCAGCAGCGCACAGGGTAGCAGCAATCAGCCCCAGCATTTT. Its translation: CASSAQGSSNQPQHF.

The chain's CDR3 is CASSENGGNNQPQHF. In DNA form, the CDR3 reads TGTGCCAGCAGTGAGAACGGGGGCAACAATCAGCCCCAGCATTTT. The genes are TRBV2 and TRBJ1-5; weak D call: TRBD1 (6 bases). The CDR3 runs 15 residues. The ends were cut back, 3 bases at V and 3 bases at J, with 12 bases in the middle. Germline V gene sequence: CDR1 SNHLY, CDR2 FYNNEI. Using reference TRBV2 and TRBJ1-5 for the parts outside the CDR3, the full variable domain is EPEVTQTPSHQVTQMGQEVILRCVPISNHLYFYWYRQILGQKVEFLVSFYNNEISEKSEIFDDQFSVERPDGSNFTLKIRSTKLEDSAMYFCASSENGGNNQPQHFGDGTRLSIL.